One T cell receptor beta chain is described in this entry. Using immunoSEQ multiplex PCR, the repertoire was profiled, and TCRdb retains in-frame clones only, with some absent. Counted here are approximately 52,000 clones, 92% occurring once; the ten biggest clones make up 0.45% to 0.65%. V dropped 5 bases and J dropped 5 bases, with 7 bases sitting between them. Germline lookup yields CDR1 MDHEN and CDR2 SYDVKM. CDR3 length: 11 amino acids. The data belong to a study of T cell changes during pregnancy in multiple sclerosis. The J gene is TRBJ2-7, the V gene TRBV28; D is unclear. The TCR was taken from a female donor with multiple sclerosis, enrolled in a pregnancy study. The starting material was CD4+ T cells from peripheral blood mononuclear cells, obtained after pregnancy. The CDR3 loop is CASSLSNEQYF. The DNA for the CDR3 is TGTGCCAGCAGTCTCAGTAACGAGCAGTACTTC.